Listed below are T cell receptor beta chains from one sample, sequenced in a study of T cell responses to AZD1222 COVID-19 vaccine. This table comes from immunoSEQ multiplex PCR, and its TCRdb copy is limited to in-frame clones, with some not included. Of fewer than 120,000 clones listed, 88% are singletons. This specimen was peripheral blood, taken on day 0 of AZD1222 vaccination. These receptors originate from an adult in good health. Both conserved end residues are part of each CDR3. Each record gives: D gene, V gene, CDR3 length, J gene, clone size, CDR3 DNA, CDR3 protein. A D gene is named only where the DNA matches it firmly. Part of the rows lack a size; the others show once, few, many or a class for expanded clones.

TRBD2,TRBV5-6,14,TRBJ2-7,-,TGTGCCAGCAGCCCGGGACTAGCGGAGTACGAGCAGTACTTC,CASSPGLAEYEQYF
-,TRBV7-2,15,TRBJ1-2,-,TGTGCCAGCAGCTTATTCCAGGTGCCTAACTATGGCTACACCTTC,CASSLFQVPNYGYTF
-,TRBV4-1,14,TRBJ2-7,-,TGCGCCAGCAGCCAAGGTCCGGGTGACTACGAGCAGTACTTC,CASSQGPGDYEQYF
TRBD1,TRBV5-1,16,TRBJ2-7,once,TGCGCCAGCAGCTTGTATGCAGGGGGAGTTCCCTACGAGCAGTACTTC,CASSLYAGGVPYEQYF
TRBD1,TRBV6-5,14,TRBJ1-2,-,TGTGCCAGCAGCTCCAGGACAGGGGACTATGGCTACACCTTC,CASSSRTGDYGYTF
-,TRBV2,11,TRBJ2-2,-,TGTGCCAGTAAACGAGCGGGGGAGCTGTTTTTT,CASKRAGELFF
-,TRBV27,14,TRBJ1-5,-,TGTGCCAGCAGCCGCCGGGCAAGCAATCAGCCCCAGCATTTT,CASSRRASNQPQHF
-,TRBV19,15,TRBJ1-5,once,TGTGCCAGTAGTACCAGGACAGCGAGCAATCAGCCCCAGCATTTT,CASSTRTASNQPQHF
-,TRBV2,15,TRBJ1-5,-,TGTGCCAGCAGTGTACGGGGCAGGGGAAACCAGCCCCAGCATTTT,CASSVRGRGNQPQHF
-,TRBV10-3,15,TRBJ1-4,-,TGTGCCATCAGTGAGGCTCCCCCAAGGGGTGAAAAACTGTTTTTT,CAISEAPPRGEKLFF
-,TRBV4-2,16,TRBJ2-7,-,TGTGCCAGCAGCCAAACAGGGCTCGGCAGCTCCTACGAGCAGTACTTC,CASSQTGLGSSYEQYF
-,TRBV3-1/TRBV3-2,14,TRBJ1-5,-,TGTGCCAGCAGCCAAGACTTTGGCAATCAGCCCCAGCATTTT,CASSQDFGNQPQHF
-,TRBV6-6,13,TRBJ2-7,-,TGTGCCAGCAAGGAGGGGAAGGGCTACGAGCAGTACTTC,CASKEGKGYEQYF
-,TRBV29-1,13,TRBJ1-5,few,TGCAGCGTTGTATGGTCAGCTAATCAGCCCCAGCATTTT,CSVVWSANQPQHF
-,TRBV20-1,11,TRBJ2-1,-,TGCAGTGCCCCTGCGGGGAGTGAGCAGTTCTTC,CSAPAGSEQFF
-,TRBV13,17,TRBJ2-1,-,TGTGCCAGCAGCCAGTGGTCCTACCGGGGGAGAGAGGGTGAGCAGTTCTTC,CASSQWSYRGREGEQFF
-,TRBV19,14,TRBJ2-7,-,TGTGCCAGTAGTATTTCGGGCGGGGTCTACGAGCAGTACTTC,CASSISGGVYEQYF
-,TRBV25-1,12,TRBJ2-1,-,TGTGCCAGCAGTGATATTCGGGTGGGGCAGTTCTTC,CASSDIRVGQFF
-,TRBV6-5,12,TRBJ1-3,-,TGTGCCAGCAGTTACGGCGGAAACACCATATATTTT,CASSYGGNTIYF
-,TRBV11-2,13,TRBJ1-1,-,TGTGCCAGCAGCTTGGTCATGAACACTGAAGCTTTCTTT,CASSLVMNTEAFF
-,TRBV25-1,15,TRBJ2-1,-,TGTGCCAGCAGAGAAACTACGGACAGAGGGAATGAGCAGTTCTTC,CASRETTDRGNEQFF
-,TRBV24-1,16,TRBJ2-2,-,TGTGCCACCAGTGATTTAGAGGGAGGCGACACCGGGGAGCTGTTTTTT,CATSDLEGGDTGELFF
TRBD1,TRBV2,19,TRBJ1-4,-,TGTGCCAGCAGTCCCTACCGGGACAGGTGGGGAGCAACTAATGAAAAACTGTTTTTT,CASSPYRDRWGATNEKLFF
-,TRBV7-6,12,TRBJ2-3,-,TGTGCCACCACACGTAGCACAGATACGCAGTATTTT,CATTRSTDTQYF
-,TRBV9,12,TRBJ2-7,-,TGTGCCAGCGGTGGGGTATCCTACGAGCAGTACTTC,CASGGVSYEQYF
-,TRBV5-1,13,TRBJ1-2,once,TGCGCCAGCAGCTTGAGGGCTAACTATGGCTACACCTTC,CASSLRANYGYTF